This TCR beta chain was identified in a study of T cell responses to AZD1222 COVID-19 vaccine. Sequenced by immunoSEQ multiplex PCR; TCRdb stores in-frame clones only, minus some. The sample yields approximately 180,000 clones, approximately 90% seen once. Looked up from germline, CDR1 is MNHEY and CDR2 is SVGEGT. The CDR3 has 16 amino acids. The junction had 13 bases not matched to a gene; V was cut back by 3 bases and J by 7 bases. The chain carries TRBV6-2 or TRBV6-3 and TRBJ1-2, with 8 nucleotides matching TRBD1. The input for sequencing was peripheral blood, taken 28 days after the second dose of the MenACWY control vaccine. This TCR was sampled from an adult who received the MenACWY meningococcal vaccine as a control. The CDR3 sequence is CASSYSGGANAFGYTF. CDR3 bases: TGTGCCAGCAGTTATTCAGGGGGCGCGAATGCGTTTGGCTACACCTTC.